Presented here are 5 T cell receptor beta chains from one specimen sequenced in a study of post-analysis software for immune sequencing data. Included in the TCR beta cDNA libraries were unique molecular identifiers. TCRdb independently ran MiXCR on the PCR reads; one entry per CDR3 protein. Of roughly 730,000 distinct CDR3 sequences listed, about 27% are singletons. Whole-study findings and limits: About five TRBV segments were more frequent in patients than controls; TRBV5-6, TRBV5-1 and TRBV20-1 belonged to this group.

No antigen has been assigned to these receptors. Sequencing was done on a sample of blood. The receptors here all came from a girl under 18 with multiple sclerosis.

This clonotype has only a few counts. CDR3 loop: CASSLPGFGGYTF. The CDR3 nucleotides are TGTGCCAGCAGTTTACCCGGGTTTGGTGGCTACACCTTC. The chain combines TRBV12-3 or TRBV12-4 with TRBJ1-2; D not certain. The CDR3 runs 13 residues. V was cut by 2 bases and J by 7 bases, with 11 bases left in between.

The V gene is TRBV9, the J gene TRBJ2-3, with 9 bases matching TRBD2. Germline trimming cut 4 bases from V and 0 bases from J; bases unmatched to any gene: 6. The CDR3 sequence is 16 residues long. Germline CDR1 and CDR2: SGDLS and YYNGEE. The CDR3: CASSKTAGGSTDTQYF. As DNA, the CDR3 is TGTGCCAGCAGCAAGACGGCGGGAGGGAGCACAGATACGCAGTATTTT.

This clonotype was counted only a few times. This sequence joins TRBV6-2 or TRBV6-3 and TRBJ2-7; D is unresolved. The DNA end is more similar to TRBJ2-5, so the J call may be wrong. This CDR3 has 12 amino acids. CDR1 MNHEY and CDR2 SVGEGT come from the germline V gene. CDR3 nucleotides: TGTGCCAGCGGCTGGGGTTCGCAGACCCAGTACTTC. This gives the protein CASGWGSQTQYF.

This clonotype was observed a handful of times. The gene calls are TRBV25-1 and TRBJ1-2; D call uncertain. The ends were cut back, 8 bases at V and 4 bases at J, with 14 bases in the middle. The CDR3 is 13 amino acids. Germline V gene lookup returns CDR1 MGHDK and CDR2 SYGVNS. As DNA, the CDR3 is TGTGCCAGCGCCTCCTCCAGGCCCTATGGCTACACCTTC. As protein: CASASSRPYGYTF.

The CDR3 region has the DNA TGTGCCAGCAGCTGGGGGACTAGCGGGGAATACGAGCAGTACTTC. Amino acid sequence: CASSWGTSGEYEQYF. The rearrangement links TRBV7-2 to TRBJ2-7; 13 bases match TRBD2. The ends lost 4 bases at V and 4 bases at J; junction bases unmatched: 4. CDR3 length equals 15 residues. The germline gives CDR1 SGHTA, CDR2 FQGNSA. The variable domain in full, completed from reference TRBV7-2 and TRBJ2-7, reads GAGVSQSPSNKVTEKGKDVELRCDPISGHTALYWYRQSLGQGLEFLIYFQGNSAPDKSGLPSDRFSAERTGGSVSTLTIQRTQQEDSAVYLCASSWGTSGEYEQYFGPGTRLTVT.